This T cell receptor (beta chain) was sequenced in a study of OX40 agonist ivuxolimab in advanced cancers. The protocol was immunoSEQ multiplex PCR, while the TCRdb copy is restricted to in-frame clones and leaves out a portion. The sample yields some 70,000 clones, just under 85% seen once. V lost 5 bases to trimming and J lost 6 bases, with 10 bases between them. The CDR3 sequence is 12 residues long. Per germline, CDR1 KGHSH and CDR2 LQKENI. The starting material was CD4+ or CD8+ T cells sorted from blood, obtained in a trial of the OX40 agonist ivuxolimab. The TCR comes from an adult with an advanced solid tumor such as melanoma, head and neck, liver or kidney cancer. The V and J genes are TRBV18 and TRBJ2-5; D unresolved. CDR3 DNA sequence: TGTGCCAGCTCAATAAGCGAAAAGACCCAGTACTTC. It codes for CASSISEKTQYF.